This T cell receptor (beta chain) was identified in a study of T-cell memory formation after mild COVID-19. Study at large: TCR clusters were mostly donor specific. Study-wide results and caveats: Of the contracting clones, CD4+ ones lay mainly in CM and EM, and CD8+ ones in EMRA. Pre-infection memory contained some responding clones, which suggested that cross-reactive memory had joined.

Worth noting for this clonotype: What it binds is unknown.

The CDR3 is 18 amino acids. CDR1 SEHNR and CDR2 FQNEAQ come from the germline V gene (reference sequence). V shed 4 bases and J shed 1 base, with 21 bases lying between them. In TCRdb, the 5' RACE reads were re-called with MiXCR into one record per CDR3 protein. In the table there are 190,000 or so distinct CDR3 sequences, 25% to 35% of which are singletons. V and J are TRBV7-9 and TRBJ2-3, with a possible D match to TRBD2 (5 bases). This TCR derives from an adult woman who had mild COVID-19 (a few samples of this study predate the infection). Cell type and time point are not known. Sequences were obtained from PBMCs or a T cell subset sorted from them (not recorded which). CDR3: CASSSTTPRESGTDTQYF. CDR3 DNA sequence: TGTGCCAGCAGCTCTACCACGCCAAGGGAGTCCGGCACAGATACGCAGTATTTT.